The source of this T cell receptor beta chain is a study of OX40 agonist ivuxolimab in advanced cancers. About the research overall: In this cohort, patients received ivuxolimab, an agonistic anti-OX40 (CD134) antibody. Study-wide results and limits: At 0.1 to 3.0 mg/kg and by week 6, clonal expansion occurred in CD4+ and CD8+ blood T cells.

Profiling relied on immunoSEQ multiplex PCR, and the TCRdb table lists in-frame clones only, not all of them. Seen here are about 84,000 clones, approximately 95% observed once, and the top ten hold approximately 11%. A remark on this clone: Its specificity is not known.

The specimen comprised CD4+ or CD8+ T cells sorted from blood, sampled in a trial of the OX40 agonist ivuxolimab. This sequence originates from an adult with an advanced solid tumor such as melanoma, head and neck, liver or kidney cancer.

Here the CDR3 DNA reads TGTGCCAGCAGCCAAGATTTAGGAGGACAAACGCTTAACTATGGCTACACCTTC. This codes for CASSQDLGGQTLNYGYTF. This chain joins TRBV4-2 and TRBJ1-2; a possible D gene is TRBD1 (5 bases). V lost 0 bases and J lost 1, with 18 bases in between. CDR1 and CDR2 (germline): LGHNA, YNFKEQ. This CDR3 is built from 18 residues.